The 18 T cell receptor beta chains reported below all come from one sample, sequenced in a study of cytomegalovirus exposure and HLA in healthy donors. Use of 60 Vbeta and 13 Jbeta primers characterized the PCR. The protocol was immunoSEQ multiplex PCR, while the TCRdb copy is restricted to in-frame clones and leaves out a portion. The repertoire includes 80,000 to 95,000 clones, about 68% of them detected once, and approximately 2.2% sits in the top ten. The sample comprised PBMCs. Receptors originate from a human donor in good health.

The chain links TRBV5-1 to TRBJ2-1; 9 bases match TRBD1. Germline V lookup: CDR1 SGHRS, CDR2 YFSETQ. J gave up 2 bases and V 9 bases, and 9 bases lay outside the gene matches. The CDR3 is 15 amino acids. The CDR3 nucleotides read TGCGCCACCGTTGACCGGGACAGGGCCTACAATGAGCAGTTCTTC. Translated, it gives CATVDRDRAYNEQFF.

V and J are TRBV7-2 and TRBJ2-2; perhaps TRBD2 as D (7 bases). The CDR3 covers 16 residues. Trimming took off 2 bases at V and 4 bases at J, with 14 bases between the two ends. In germline, CDR1 is SGHTA, CDR2 FQGNSA. The CDR3 DNA follows: TGTGCCAGCAGCTTATGGTCGGGGGGCGGCACCGGGGAGCTGTTTTTT. It codes for CASSLWSGGGTGELFF.

The chain employs TRBV5-4 and TRBJ2-7; 8 nucleotides agree with TRBD1. CDR3 length: 12 residues. The germline V gene encodes CDR1 SGHNT and CDR2 YYREEE (reference sequence). V trimming: 0 bases; J trimming: 11 bases; junction bases outside the gene matches: 4. Here the CDR3 reads CASSLGGTGEYF. The CDR3 DNA follows: TGTGCCAGCAGCTTGGGGGGGACAGGCGAGTACTTC.

In regard to this clone: A read error may account for a junction end that differs from germline. V and J are TRBV15 and TRBJ1-1; tentatively, D is TRBD1 (6 bases). This CDR3 has 14 residues. The germline V gene encodes CDR1 LNHNV and CDR2 YYDKDF (reference sequence). CDR3 loop: CATSGRRQDTQAFF. CDR3 bases: TGTGCCACCAGCGGAAGACGACAGGACACTCAAGCTTTCTTT.

This clone was detected only once. Sequence at one end of the junction differs from germline and may be a read error. V usage is TRBV18 and J usage is TRBJ2-2, with TRBD1 as a possible D gene (6 bases). From germline, CDR1 is KGHSH and CDR2 LQKENI. The CDR3 contains 14 residues. CDR3 coding DNA: TGTGCCAGTTCACCCCTGGACAGCACCGGGGAGCTGTTTTTT. It codes for CASSPLDSTGELFF.

This chain connects TRBV5-6 to TRBJ2-7; 11 positions match TRBD2. Trimming took 3 bases from V and 3 from J; bases not matched to a gene: 14. CDR3 length: 18 amino acids. Looked up from germline, CDR1 is SGHDT and CDR2 is YYEEEE. In nucleotides, the CDR3 is TGTGCCAGCAGCTCCCGACTAGCGGGGTTCGGTATTCGCTACGAGCAGTACTTC. It yields the protein CASSSRLAGFGIRYEQYF.

The V and J genes are TRBV9 and TRBJ2-7; D perhaps matches TRBD2 (6 bases). Trimming pared 0 bases from V and 6 bases from J, leaving 13 bases between. The CDR3 totals 14 residues. Germline CDR1 reads SGDLS; CDR2 reads YYNGEE. This CDR3 reads CASSVVGTSSEQYF. The CDR3, as DNA: TGTGCCAGCAGCGTAGTTGGGACTTCGTCCGAGCAGTACTTC.

This clone has just one count. The chain couples TRBV4-3 to TRBJ2-7, with D hard to call. The closer fit of TRBJ2-5 to the DNA end suggests the J call may be wrong. Germline CDR1 is LGHNA and CDR2 is YSLEER. The CDR3 spans 15 residues. The CDR3 nucleotides are TGCGCCAGCAGCCAAGATTTGACTCAGCAAGAGACCCAGTACTTC. As protein: CASSQDLTQQETQYF.

The rearrangement joins TRBV11-2 to TRBJ1-3; TRBD1 might be the D (6 bases). Per germline, CDR1 SGHAT and CDR2 FQNNGV. V lost 5 bases, J lost 4 bases, and 15 bases lay in between. The CDR3 is 15 residues long. Here the CDR3 reads CASSQGGASGNTIYF. The CDR3 DNA reads TGTGCCAGCAGCCAAGGGGGGGCATCCGGAAACACCATATATTTT. The whole variable domain, remainder taken from reference TRBV11-2 and TRBJ1-3, is EAGVAQSPRYKIIEKRQSVAFWCNPISGHATLYWYQQILGQGPKLLIQFQNNGVVDDSQLPKDRFSAERLKGVDSTLKIQPAKLEDSAVYLCASSQGGASGNTIYFGEGSWLTVV.

In this sample, this clone turned up a few times. The rearrangement joins TRBV5-5 to TRBJ2-2; tentatively, D is TRBD1 (6 bases). CDR3 size: 19 residues. Trimming removed 2 bases from V and 2 bases from J, with 22 bases in between. Germline CDR1 is SGHKS and CDR2 is YYEKEE (reference sequence). CDR3 bases: TGTGCCAGCAGCTTAAAGGAGCCGACAGGTGCCCAAAACACCGGGGAGCTGTTTTTT. Residues: CASSLKEPTGAQNTGELFF.

This clone was found a few times. The J gene is TRBJ1-6, the V gene TRBV7-8; weak D call: TRBD1 (6 bases). CDR3 length: 14 amino acids. V was cut by 4 bases and J by 7 bases, with 11 bases left in between. Germline lookup yields CDR1 SGHVS and CDR2 FQNEAQ. Here the CDR3 reads CASSSRGANSPLHF. For the CDR3, the DNA is TGTGCCAGCAGCTCCCGGGGGGCGAATTCACCCCTCCACTTT. Combining the CDR3 with reference TRBV7-8 and TRBJ1-6 gives the whole variable domain GAGVSQSPRYKVAKRGQDVALRCDPISGHVSLFWYQQALGQGPEFLTYFQNEAQLDKSGLPSDRFFAERPEGSVSTLKIQRTQQEDSAVYLCASSSRGANSPLHFGNGTRLTVT.

V and J are TRBV7-6 and TRBJ1-3; the D is unclear. The CDR3 has 16 amino acids. Germline V gene data show CDR1 as SGHVS and CDR2 as FNYEAQ. V was clipped by 1 base and J by 0 bases, with 10 bases between them. CDR3 sequence (DNA): TGTGCCAGCAGCTTAGTCCGAGAAAGCTCTGGAAACACCATATATTTT. This encodes CASSLVRESSGNTIYF.

V usage is TRBV7-2 and J usage is TRBJ1-1; 7 bases align to TRBD1. Germline-derived CDR1 and CDR2 are SGHTA and FQGNSA. There are 14 residues in the CDR3. V trimming: 1 base; J trimming: 6 bases; junction bases outside the gene matches: 5. This CDR3 reads CASSLGGDSSEAFF. The CDR3 nucleotides are TGTGCCAGCAGCTTAGGGGGGGACAGTTCTGAAGCTTTCTTT.

J is TRBJ1-1 and V is TRBV29-1; possibly TRBD1 for D (5 bases). CDR3 size: 13 residues. Per the germline V gene, CDR1 is SQVTM and CDR2 is ANQGSEA. V gave up 1 base and J gave up 4 bases, with 10 bases separating them. The CDR3 protein is CSVEGLGGTEAFF. The DNA of the CDR3 is TGCAGCGTTGAAGGACTGGGGGGCACTGAAGCTTTCTTT.

V usage is TRBV10-3 and J usage is TRBJ1-6, with D maybe TRBD1 (5 bases). CDR3 length equals 19 residues. Trimming pared 3 bases from V and 3 bases from J, leaving 21 bases between. Germline loops: CDR1 ENHRY, CDR2 SYGVKD. CDR3 loop: CAISDPRGVSGFYNSPLHF. The CDR3 DNA sequence: TGTGCCATCAGTGATCCCCGGGGGGTAAGCGGCTTCTATAATTCACCCCTCCACTTT.

V usage is TRBV6-5 and J usage is TRBJ2-7, with D hard to call. Germline lookup yields CDR1 MNHEY and CDR2 SVGAGI. Trimming took off 7 bases at V and 1 base at J, with 11 bases between the two ends. CDR3 length: 13 amino acids. The DNA for the CDR3 is TGTGCCAGCACCCACAGAGTATCCTACGAGCAGTACTTC. Its translation: CASTHRVSYEQYF.

The chain recombines TRBV4-3 with TRBJ1-2; 11 bases are shared with TRBD1. Trimming cost V 3 bases and J 6 bases; bases outside gene matches: 6. Germline assignment: CDR1 LGHNA and CDR2 YSLEER. CDR3 length: 15 residues. CDR3 sequence reads: CASSHPDRGLDGYTF. For the CDR3, the DNA is TGCGCCAGCAGCCATCCGGACAGGGGGCTCGATGGCTACACCTTC.

V is TRBV20-1 and J is TRBJ1-1; D not resolved. Germline CDR1 reads DFQATT; CDR2 reads SNEGSKA (reference sequence). The CDR3 loop spans 11 amino acids. V shed 5 bases and J shed 7 bases, with 11 bases lying between them. CDR3 in DNA: TGCAGTGCTGCCTCGCGGGATGAAGCTTTCTTT. This gives the protein CSAASRDEAFF.